The TCR beta chain described here comes from a study of shared clonotypes between healthy human individuals. The CDR3 extends over 15 amino acids. Germline CDR1 SGDLS, CDR2 YYNGEE. The V end was cut by 2 bases, the J end by 3 bases, with 13 bases between. This clone was found a few times. Measured with immunoSEQ multiplex PCR; TCRdb has only the in-frame clones, and not every one. The table lists about 1 million clones, around four fifths of them singletons. The chain has TRBV9 and TRBJ2-3; D is possibly TRBD2 (5 bases). This TCR came from a man aged 18 to 35 in good health. The material sequenced was memory CD4+ T cells sorted from blood. Subset meaning: CD45RA-negative fraction. Written as DNA, the CDR3 is TGTGCCAGCAGCGTGCTCGCACTAGGAACAGATACGCAGTATTTT. Residues: CASSVLALGTDTQYF.